This T cell receptor (beta chain) was retrieved from a study of blood T cell repertoires in COVID-19. Background on the study: Some COVID-19 samples were acute and others convalescent; all came from the United States, Italy and Spain. The analysed material was cDNA or gDNA that came from T cells, B-cell-depleted T cells, or PBMCs.

Study processing details: The assay estimated nucleated cells by amplifying reference gene primers. Assay used: immunoSEQ multiplex PCR; TCRdb lists only in-frame clones, some missing. That table supplies the V and J calls and clone size; D and trimming were determined from the DNA. The top ten hold roughly 16% of the sample, which has roughly 84,000 clones, 80% to 90% seen once. V gave up 3 bases and J gave up 7 bases, with 10 bases separating them. The germline V gene has CDR1 SGHNT and CDR2 YENEEA. This CDR3 has 13 amino acids. This sequence originates from a woman at least 80 years old with acute or convalescent COVID-19. Sequencing used peripheral blood. V and J are TRBV11-3 and TRBJ2-1; D call uncertain. CDR3: CASSFASKNEQFF. Written as DNA, the CDR3 is TGTGCCAGCAGCTTCGCGTCGAAAAATGAGCAGTTCTTC.